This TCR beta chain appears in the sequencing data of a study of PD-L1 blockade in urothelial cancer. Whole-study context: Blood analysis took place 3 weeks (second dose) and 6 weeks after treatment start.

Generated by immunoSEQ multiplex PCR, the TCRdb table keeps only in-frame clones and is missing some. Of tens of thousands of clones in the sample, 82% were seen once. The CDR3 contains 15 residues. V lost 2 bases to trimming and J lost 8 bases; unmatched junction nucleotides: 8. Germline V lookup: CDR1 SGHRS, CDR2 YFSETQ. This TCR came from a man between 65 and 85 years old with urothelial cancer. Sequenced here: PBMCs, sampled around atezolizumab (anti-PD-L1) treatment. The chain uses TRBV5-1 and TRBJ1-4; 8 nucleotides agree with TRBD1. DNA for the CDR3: TGCGCCAGCAGCTTAACCGGGACAGGTCAAGAAAAACTGTTTTTT. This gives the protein CASSLTGTGQEKLFF.